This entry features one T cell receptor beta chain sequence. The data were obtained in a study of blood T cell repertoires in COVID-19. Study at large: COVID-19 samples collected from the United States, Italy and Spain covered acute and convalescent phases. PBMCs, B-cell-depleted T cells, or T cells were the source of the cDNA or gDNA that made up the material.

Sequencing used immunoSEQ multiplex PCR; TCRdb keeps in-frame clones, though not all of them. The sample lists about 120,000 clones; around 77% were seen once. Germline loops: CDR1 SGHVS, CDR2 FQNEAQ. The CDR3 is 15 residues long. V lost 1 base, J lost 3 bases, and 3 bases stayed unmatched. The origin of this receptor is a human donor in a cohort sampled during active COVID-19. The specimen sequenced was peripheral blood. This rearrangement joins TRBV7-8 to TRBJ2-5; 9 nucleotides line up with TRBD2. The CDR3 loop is CASSLVTSGEETQYF. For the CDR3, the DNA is TGTGCCAGCAGCTTAGTGACTAGCGGAGAAGAGACCCAGTACTTC. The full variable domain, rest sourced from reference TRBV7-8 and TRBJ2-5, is GAGVSQSPRYKVAKRGQDVALRCDPISGHVSLFWYQQALGQGPEFLTYFQNEAQLDKSGLPSDRFFAERPEGSVSTLKIQRTQQEDSAVYLCASSLVTSGEETQYFGPGTRLLVL.